This is a list of T cell receptor beta chains from one sample in a study of T-cell memory formation after mild COVID-19. TCRdb reprocessed the 5' RACE reads with MiXCR, giving one entry per CDR3 protein. The table lists about 560,000 distinct CDR3 sequences, around 16% of them singletons, with about 7.5% in the top ten. Sequences were obtained from PBMCs or a T cell subset sorted from them (not recorded which). These receptors all come from an adult woman who had mild COVID-19 (a few samples of this study predate the infection). Cell type and time point are not known. Each CDR3 is given with its conserved first and last residue. A D gene is named only where the DNA matches it firmly. Where a row states a size, it is once, few, many or the class of an expanded clone; other rows omit it.

DNA,CDR3,V,size,length,D,J
TGTGCCAGCAGAGCAAGGGGGCCCCAAGAGACCCAGTACTTC,CASRARGPQETQYF,TRBV6-1,-,14,TRBD1,TRBJ2-5
TGTGCCACCAGCAGGCGCCGTAGTGAGCTGGGTGAGACCCAGTACTTC,CATSRRRSELGETQYF,TRBV15,few,16,-,TRBJ2-5
TGTGCCAGCAGCTCCCAGACTAACACTGAAGCTTTCTTT,CASSSQTNTEAFF,TRBV7-2,-,13,-,TRBJ1-1
TGTGCCAGCAGCAAACCAGGGGCTCAAGAGACCCAGTACTTC,CASSKPGAQETQYF,TRBV7-9,once,14,-,TRBJ2-5
TGTGCCAGCAGTTTCCCATCAGTTTTCGGAGAGACCCAGTACTTC,CASSFPSVFGETQYF,TRBV12-3/TRBV12-4,-,15,-,TRBJ2-5
TGTGCCAGCAGCCAGGACAGGGTCGGTTTTCTCGACACTGAAGCTTTCTTT,CASSQDRVGFLDTEAFF,TRBV7-8,-,17,TRBD1,TRBJ1-1
TGCGCCAGCCGCGCTAGCGGTAGCACAGATACGCAGTATTTT,CASRASGSTDTQYF,TRBV10-2,few,14,TRBD2,TRBJ2-3
TGTGCCAGCAGTACGCGGGGGGGGCGCACAGATACGCAGTATTTT,CASSTRGGRTDTQYF,TRBV12-3/TRBV12-4,-,15,TRBD2,TRBJ2-3
TGCGCCAGCAGCGAATCCGGGACGGCTCTCTATGGCTACACCTTC,CASSESGTALYGYTF,TRBV5-1,many,15,-,TRBJ1-2
TGTGCCAGCAGTTACGCCCCTTACGAGCAGTACTTC,CASSYAPYEQYF,TRBV6-6,-,12,-,TRBJ2-7
TGTGCCAGCAGTTCAGGACAGAGGCCCCAGCAGTTCTTC,CASSSGQRPQQFF,TRBV27,few,13,-,TRBJ2-1
TGCGCCAGCAGCCGAGCACAGGGGGCTAATGAAAAACTGTTTTTT,CASSRAQGANEKLFF,TRBV5-1,few,15,TRBD1,TRBJ1-4
TGTGCCAGTAGTATAGGTGACGAGGACAGTCCCTACGAGCAGTACTTC,CASSIGDEDSPYEQYF,TRBV19,-,16,-,TRBJ2-7
TGTGCCAGCAGTCCAGGTCCAGGGGACATAAACTATGGCTACACCTTC,CASSPGPGDINYGYTF,TRBV12-3/TRBV12-4,few,16,-,TRBJ1-2
TGTGCCATCAGTGAGCGAGCCCGGGAGCAGTTCTTC,CAISERAREQFF,TRBV10-3,-,12,-,TRBJ2-1
TGTGCCAGCACTTTCTTAGGTTATGCGGAGAACACTGAAGCTTTCTTT,CASTFLGYAENTEAFF,TRBV28,-,16,-,TRBJ1-1
TGTGCCAGCAGACTCCGACAGGGGGGACGGGACAATGAGCAGTTCTTC,CASRLRQGGRDNEQFF,TRBV6-6,many,16,TRBD1,TRBJ2-1
TGTGCCAGCAGCAACGGGGACAGCTACGAGCAGTACTTC,CASSNGDSYEQYF,TRBV21-1,-,13,-,TRBJ2-7
TGCAGTGCCCGTGAGGGGCCCGGGACTAGCGGGAGATGGGGTATGTACAATGAGCAGTTCTTC,CSAREGPGTSGRWGMYNEQFF,TRBV20-1,-,21,TRBD2,TRBJ2-1
TGTGCCAGCATTAGGACTAGCGGCACAGATACGCAGTATTTT,CASIRTSGTDTQYF,TRBV12-3/TRBV12-4,-,14,TRBD2,TRBJ2-3
TGTGCCAGCAGCGAGGGGTCATTCGGTACGCAGTATTTT,CASSEGSFGTQYF,TRBV5-5,few,13,-,TRBJ2-3
TGTGCCAGCAGCGCTACTGGGCTCTCCCAAGAGACCCAGTACTTC,CASSATGLSQETQYF,TRBV2,-,15,-,TRBJ2-5
TGCGCCAGCAGCTTGGGGATCAAGGGGAACACTGAAGCTTTCTTT,CASSLGIKGNTEAFF,TRBV5-1,few,15,-,TRBJ1-1
TGTGCCAGCAGCTTAGAAAGTCCCCGCAGAAGCACCGGGGAGCTGTTTTTT,CASSLESPRRSTGELFF,TRBV7-9,few,17,-,TRBJ2-2
TGCAGTGCTAGACCCCTTGGCGAGCTCACAGATACGCAGTATTTT,CSARPLGELTDTQYF,TRBV20-1,few,15,-,TRBJ2-3
TGCGCCAGCAGCTTGGTTCCGGGGGCCGGGTACGAGCAGTACTTC,CASSLVPGAGYEQYF,TRBV5-1,-,15,-,TRBJ2-7
TGTGCCAGCAGCCAAGGGGCTCAAGGCGAGCAGTACTTC,CASSQGAQGEQYF,TRBV4-2,many,13,-,TRBJ2-7
TGTGCCAGCAGCTTAGTGATGGGAAGGTGGAACAATGAGCAGTTCTTC,CASSLVMGRWNNEQFF,TRBV7-2,-,16,-,TRBJ2-1
TGTGCCAGCAGCTCCGGACTAGCGGGAGGACTTTTATACAATGAGCAGTTCTTC,CASSSGLAGGLLYNEQFF,TRBV7-9,-,18,TRBD2,TRBJ2-1
TGTGCCAGCAGTCAACAGGGAATCCTCGGGAGGGAGCAGTACTTC,CASSQQGILGREQYF,TRBV6-5,many,15,-,TRBJ2-7
TGTGCCAGCAGCTTAGTAAGCAACTATAATTCACCCCTCCACTTT,CASSLVSNYNSPLHF,TRBV7-6,-,15,-,TRBJ1-6
TGTGCCAGCAGTTTGTCACTTATCCGGGACCCAGCCTACAATGAGCAGTTCTTC,CASSLSLIRDPAYNEQFF,TRBV12-3/TRBV12-4,few,18,-,TRBJ2-1
TGTGCCAGCAGCCCCGCCGGGACGATGAGCAATCAGCCCCAGCATTTT,CASSPAGTMSNQPQHF,TRBV7-9,few,16,-,TRBJ1-5
TGTGCCAGCAGCCTGGACAGGGAATGGCAGTACTTC,CASSLDREWQYF,TRBV7-9,few,12,TRBD1,TRBJ2-7
TGTGCCAGTGATCGGGACTACGAGCAGTACTTC,CASDRDYEQYF,TRBV3-2,few,11,-,TRBJ2-7
TGCAGCGTATCCACTTCTAACTATGGCTACACCTTC,CSVSTSNYGYTF,TRBV29-1,few,12,-,TRBJ1-2
TGTGCCAGCAGCGCCAGCGGGAGTTTCTCCTACGAGCAGTACTTC,CASSASGSFSYEQYF,TRBV9,few,15,TRBD2,TRBJ2-7
TGTGCCAGCAGCTTGGAGGACAGGACCACCGGGGAGCTGTTTTTT,CASSLEDRTTGELFF,TRBV5-6,few,15,TRBD1,TRBJ2-2
TGTGCCAGCAGTTCCTTTACCGGGACAGGGCTATATAGCAATCAGCCCCAGCATTTT,CASSSFTGTGLYSNQPQHF,TRBV27,-,19,TRBD1,TRBJ1-5
TGTGCCAGCAGCCCAATGCGGGCTAGCGGAGCTCGGTTTGTCGAGACCCAGTACTTC,CASSPMRASGARFVETQYF,TRBV7-8,few,19,TRBD2,TRBJ2-5
TGCGCCAGCAGACTCCAAGAGACCCAGTACTTC,CASRLQETQYF,TRBV5-1,few,11,-,TRBJ2-5
TGCGCCAGCAGGCCTTCCGGGCTGCCAGAGACCCAGTACTTC,CASRPSGLPETQYF,TRBV5-1,once,14,-,TRBJ2-5
TGTGCCAGCAGCTTAAGTATCTATAATAGAGATACGCAGTATTTT,CASSLSIYNRDTQYF,TRBV11-2,few,15,-,TRBJ2-3
TGTGCCAGCAGTGACTCGGGGATTGTTGCTGAAGCTTTCTTT,CASSDSGIVAEAFF,TRBV2,few,14,-,TRBJ1-1
TGTGCCAGCAACAATCTCGCGGGACAGGGTACCTACGAGCAGTACTTC,CASNNLAGQGTYEQYF,TRBV12-3/TRBV12-4,-,16,TRBD1,TRBJ2-7
TGTGCCAGCAGCGTAGCTACGGGACATATACAAGAGACCCAGTACTTC,CASSVATGHIQETQYF,TRBV9,-,16,-,TRBJ2-5
TGTGCCACCAGTGATTTCGTGGAGGAGACCCAGTACTTC,CATSDFVEETQYF,TRBV24-1,-,13,-,TRBJ2-5
TGCGCCAGCAGCCAGACGCCCTACAATGAGCAGTTCTTC,CASSQTPYNEQFF,TRBV4-1,few,13,-,TRBJ2-1
TGTGCCAGCTTTCCGGGGACAGGGGGGTTAGCTGGGGCCAACGTCCTGACTTTC,CASFPGTGGLAGANVLTF,TRBV2,few,18,TRBD1,TRBJ2-6
TGTGCCAGCAGCGTCGCAGGGAAGGCCGGGGAGCTGTTTTTT,CASSVAGKAGELFF,TRBV6-5,few,14,-,TRBJ2-2
TGCAGTGCTAGGCGTCGGGGAGCTAGCTATGGCTACACCTTC,CSARRRGASYGYTF,TRBV20-1,-,14,-,TRBJ1-2
TGTGCCAGCAATCCCAGCGGGAGGGTATGGACCGGGGAGCTGTTTTTT,CASNPSGRVWTGELFF,TRBV12-3/TRBV12-4,few,16,TRBD2,TRBJ2-2
TGTGCCAGCAGTTACTTTAACGAGCAGTACTTC,CASSYFNEQYF,TRBV6-5,few,11,-,TRBJ2-7
TGTGCCAGTAGTACCGGGACAGGGGGGACCGGGGAGCTGTTTTTT,CASSTGTGGTGELFF,TRBV19,-,15,TRBD1,TRBJ2-2
TGTGCCAGCAGCTTAGTAGCAGGGCAGAATCAGCCCCAGCATTTT,CASSLVAGQNQPQHF,TRBV7-2,few,15,-,TRBJ1-5
TGTGCCAGCAGCCAAGGGTCGACTAGCGGGGCCCAAGAGACCCAGTACTTC,CASSQGSTSGAQETQYF,TRBV14,-,17,TRBD2,TRBJ2-5
TGTGCCAGCAGCCTACTCTCGACTAGCGGGGGGATGGATGAGCAGTTCTTC,CASSLLSTSGGMDEQFF,TRBV6-5,-,17,TRBD2,TRBJ2-1